The source of this T cell receptor beta chain is a study of siplizumab effects on memory and regulatory T cells. General observations from the study: The study did not confirm that proliferating Tregs from siplizumab cultures were suppressive. Naive T cells appeared more diverse than memory cells and seemed to be major alloresponse contributors.

The CDR3 totals 14 residues. V was pared by 4 bases and J by 7 bases, with 16 bases between. Germline V gene sequence: CDR1 SGHNT, CDR2 YYREEE (reference sequence). With respect to this clone: Its antigen is currently unknown.

Method: immunoSEQ multiplex PCR; TCRdb's copy keeps in-frame clones and lacks some. Among about 75,000 clones listed, around 93% were seen once. The chain recombines TRBV5-4 with TRBJ2-3; possibly TRBD2 for D (6 bases). The receptor's source is a human donor in good health. The sample comprised CD8+ T cells sorted from blood. CDR3 sequence: CASSPWDSENTQYF. Here the CDR3 DNA reads TGTGCCAGCAGCCCATGGGACTCGGAGAATACGCAGTATTTT. The full variable domain, completed using reference TRBV5-4 and TRBJ2-3, is ETGVTQSPTHLIKTRGQQVTLRCSSQSGHNTVSWYQQALGQGPQFIFQYYREEENGRGNFPPRFSGLQFPNYSSELNVNALELDDSALYLCASSPWDSENTQYFGPGTRLTVL.